These 10 T cell receptor beta chains were sequenced from one sample in a study of Graves' ophthalmopathy and Graves' hyperthyroidism. RNA transcripts provided the template for amplifying TCR beta CDR3 regions. An initial RT-PCR round employing HTBI primers preceded a second-round multiplex PCR. TCRdb passed the multiplex PCR reads through MiXCR, listing each CDR3 protein once. The data contain 1 million to 1.3 million distinct CDR3 sequences, about 35% of them singletons. The sequenced sample consisted of peripheral blood or thyroid tissue (not recorded which). All receptors derive from an adult man with Graves' hyperthyroidism.

By sample fraction, this clonotype is medium-sized. The chain couples TRBV2 to TRBJ2-7; 9 bases agree with TRBD1. The CDR3 runs 13 residues. V lost 4 bases and J lost 9; bases outside the gene matches: 7. CDR1 and CDR2 from the germline V gene are SNHLY and FYNNEI. The CDR3: CASSGTGGGGQYF. In DNA, the CDR3 is TGTGCCAGCAGTGGTACAGGGGGCGGAGGGCAGTACTTC.

The chain recombines TRBV29-1 with TRBJ2-6; 7 bases agree with TRBD1. Losses at the gene ends were 8 bases for V and 1 base for J; bases not matched to a gene: 5. The CDR3 length is 14 residues. Per the germline V gene, CDR1 is SQVTM and CDR2 is ANQGSEA. DNA of the CDR3: TGCAGCCTGAGACAGGGTTCTGGGGCCAACGTCCTGACTTTC. As protein: CSLRQGSGANVLTF.

This chain links TRBV5-6 with TRBJ2-2; D may be TRBD2 (7 bases). The V gene lost 10 bases and the J gene lost 4 bases, with 14 bases spanning the gap. Germline CDR1 and CDR2: SGHDT and YYEEEE. The CDR3 consists of 13 residues. The CDR3 coding sequence is TGTGCCGCCGGGGGGCCCCTCACCGGGGAGCTGTTTTTT. Translating it yields CAAGGPLTGELFF.

This clonotype was seen at least ten times. The CDR3 spells CASSLVGTGEAHEQYF. CDR3 nucleotides: TGCGCCAGCAGCTTGGTTGGGACAGGGGAAGCCCACGAGCAGTACTTC. The chain has TRBV5-1 and TRBJ2-7; 10 positions agree with TRBD1. From germline, CDR1 is SGHRS and CDR2 YFSETQ. The CDR3 is made up of 16 amino acids. V trimming: 0 bases; J trimming: 5 bases; junction bases outside the gene matches: 8.

Many counts were recorded for this clonotype. The V call is TRBV20-1, the J call TRBJ2-7, with D maybe TRBD1 (5 bases). The V end lost 0 bases, the J end lost 7 bases, and 19 bases lay between the germline ends. CDR1 is DFQATT, CDR2 SNEGSKA, per germline (reference sequence). CDR3 length: 15 amino acids. CDR3 region: CSARDGAGPTGEQYF. DNA of the CDR3: TGCAGTGCTAGAGATGGGGCAGGGCCCACCGGGGAGCAGTACTTC.

The V gene is TRBV25-1, the J gene TRBJ1-2, with 7 bases fitting TRBD1. Germline-derived CDR1 and CDR2 are MGHDK and SYGVNS. Unmatched junction bases numbered 11, after V lost 8 bases and J lost 2 bases. The CDR3 is 15 amino acids. CDR3 residues: CASVEGGTDNYGYTF. The CDR3 nucleotides read TGTGCCAGCGTGGAGGGGGGGACAGACAACTATGGCTACACCTTC.

The chain combines TRBV10-3 with TRBJ2-7; D is perhaps TRBD2 (5 bases). The CDR3 is made up of 12 amino acids. Germline values: CDR1 ENHRY, CDR2 SYGVKD. V lost 10 bases and J 7 bases, leaving 17 bases between the germline ends. CDR3 sequence reads: CASIAQTGEQYF. In DNA, the CDR3 is TGTGCCAGCATAGCGCAGACCGGGGAGCAGTACTTC.

This sequence joins TRBV2 and TRBJ1-2, with a possible D match to TRBD1 (5 bases). CDR1 is SNHLY and CDR2 is FYNNEI in the germline V gene. The CDR3 loop spans 14 amino acids. Trimming cost V 8 bases and J 7 bases, with 20 bases left between them. The CDR3 bases are TGTGCCAGCGGTGGGACGGCGATAGAGGGTGGCTACACCTTC. This encodes CASGGTAIEGGYTF.

As concerns this clonotype: Possible read error: a much larger clone is one base away. The chain carries TRBV12-3 or TRBV12-4 and TRBJ1-2; D gene unclear. This CDR3 is 13 amino acids long. V lost 3 bases to trimming and J lost 4 bases, with 9 bases between them. The CDR3 nucleotides read TGTGCCAGCAGTTTCCGCAGCTCCTATGGCTACACCTTC. This encodes CASSFRSSYGYTF.

The CDR3 DNA is TGTGCCAGCAGCTTGGATGGCGGGTATCTGAACACTGAAGCTTTCTTT. Translation gives CASSLDGGYLNTEAFF. The chain carries TRBV5-5 and TRBJ1-1; D not resolved. Looked up from germline, CDR1 is SGHKS and CDR2 is YYEKEE (reference sequence). Trimming cost V 0 bases and J 0 bases, with 12 bases left between them. The CDR3 has 16 residues.